This passage covers 11 T cell receptor beta chains from one sample sequenced in a study of radiotherapy plus CTLA-4 blockade in lung cancer. Libraries were prepared by immunoSEQ multiplex PCR; TCRdb keeps only in-frame clonotypes and omits some of them. The sample has 40,000 to 50,000 clones; approximately 73% are singletons. The sample here was peripheral blood, taken from a patient treated with radiotherapy plus ipilimumab. The origin of the receptors is a human donor with non-small cell lung cancer who had a complete response to radiotherapy plus ipilimumab.

This clone was counted a few times. The V call is TRBV7-9, the J call TRBJ1-5, with unresolved D. V shed 3 bases and J shed 5 bases, with 5 bases lying between them. Germline V gene data show CDR1 as SEHNR and CDR2 as FQNEAQ (reference sequence). This CDR3 has 12 amino acids. The CDR3 sequence: CASSFHDQPQHF. For the CDR3, the DNA is TGTGCCAGCAGCTTCCATGATCAGCCCCAGCATTTT.

This clone came up a few times. The chain combines TRBV19 with TRBJ2-3; D is possibly TRBD2 (6 bases). There are 13 residues in the CDR3. From germline, CDR1 is LNHDA and CDR2 SQIVND (reference sequence). Trimming cost V 6 bases and J 1 base, with 8 bases left between them. The CDR3: CASRSSGTDTQYF. CDR3 nucleotide sequence: TGTGCCAGTAGATCTAGCGGCACAGATACGCAGTATTTT.

This chain connects TRBV5-1 to TRBJ2-1; 8 positions match TRBD2. This CDR3 is 18 amino acids long. With 0 bases clipped from V and 0 bases from J, the junction kept 8 bases outside the gene matches. Germline assignment: CDR1 SGHRS and CDR2 YFSETQ. CDR3 bases: TGCGCCAGCAGCTTGGGGGCCCGGAGCGGGAGCTCCTACAATGAGCAGTTCTTC. Amino acids: CASSLGARSGSSYNEQFF.

V gene TRBV5-1 combines with J gene TRBJ1-2; perhaps TRBD1 as D (6 bases). The CDR3 spans 15 residues. V lost 0 bases and J 6 bases, leaving 15 bases between the germline ends. Germline lookup yields CDR1 SGHRS and CDR2 YFSETQ. This CDR3 reads CASSLGGRQADGYTF. The CDR3 region has the DNA TGCGCCAGCAGCTTGGGCGGCAGACAGGCCGATGGCTACACCTTC. The full variable domain, in which reference TRBV5-1 and TRBJ1-2 provide the parts outside the CDR3, is KAGVTQTPRYLIKTRGQQVTLSCSPISGHRSVSWYQQTPGQGLQFLFEYFSETQRNKGNFPGRFSGRQFSNSRSEMNVSTLELGDSALYLCASSLGGRQADGYTFGSGTRLTVV.

The gene calls are TRBV5-4 and TRBJ2-2; 8 bases align to TRBD1. The V segment lost 4 bases and the J segment 1 base; nucleotides outside the gene matches: 3. Germline values: CDR1 SGHNT, CDR2 YYREEE (reference sequence). The CDR3 runs 15 residues. CDR3 nucleotides: TGTGCCAGCAGCAGCGGACAGGGGAACACCGGGGAGCTGTTTTTT. This codes for CASSSGQGNTGELFF.

The CDR3, as DNA: TGTGCCAGCAGTTACAATGGTCCGGGGGATACGCAGTATTTT. Translated: CASSYNGPGDTQYF. The chain uses TRBV6-5 and TRBJ2-3; a possible D gene is TRBD2 (5 bases). CDR1 and CDR2 (germline): MNHEY, SVGAGI. The CDR3 spans 14 residues. V was cut by 2 bases and J by 6 bases, with 12 bases left in between.

For this clone: The junction departs from germline at one end; a sequencing error may be responsible. The chain carries TRBV7-7 and TRBJ2-7; TRBD1 agrees at 7 bases. The CDR3 consists of 15 residues. Looked up from germline, CDR1 is SSHAT and CDR2 is FNYEAQ (reference sequence). DNA for the CDR3: TGTGCTAGCAGCTTAGAGGTGGGGGACAGCTACGAGCAGTACTTC. Residues: CASSLEVGDSYEQYF. The entire variable domain, with the rest obtained from reference TRBV7-7 and TRBJ2-7, is as follows: GAGVSQSPRYKVTKRGQDVTLRCDPISSHATLYWYQQALGQGPEFLTYFNYEAQPDKSGLPSDRFSAERPEGSISTLTIQRTEQRDSAMYRCASSLEVGDSYEQYFGPGTRLTVT.

This chain uses TRBV4-1 with TRBJ2-3; D might be TRBD2 (5 bases). CDR3 length: 15 amino acids. Germline V gene data show CDR1 as MGHRA and CDR2 as YSYEKL. Trimming took off 1 base at V and 6 bases at J, with 14 bases between the two ends. CDR3 bases: TGCGCCAGCAGCCAAGTCGGGGTTTCGGCCGATACGCAGTATTTT. This gives the protein CASSQVGVSADTQYF.

The rearrangement links TRBV5-8 to TRBJ1-4; D is possibly TRBD1 (5 bases). V was shortened by 0 bases and J by 4 bases, with 13 bases between the two germline ends. This CDR3 spans 16 amino acids. Germline CDR1 reads SGHTS; CDR2 reads YDEGEE. CDR3 DNA sequence: TGTGCCAGCAGCTTGGCCACAGGAAACTATAATGAAAAACTGTTTTTT. This sequence encodes CASSLATGNYNEKLFF.

J is TRBJ1-1 and V is TRBV4-3; D may be TRBD1 (6 bases). Germline CDR1 and CDR2: LGHNA and YSLEER. There are 18 residues in the CDR3. Trimming removed 4 bases at V and 2 bases at J, with 23 bases between. The CDR3 region has the DNA TGCGCCAGCAGCCTGACTCCGACAGGACAAACCCAAAACACTGAAGCTTTCTTT. This translates into CASSLTPTGQTQNTEAFF.

The chain carries TRBV10-1 and TRBJ2-7, with TRBD1 matching over 8 bases. Germline CDR1 WNHNN, CDR2 SYGVQD (reference sequence). Unmatched junction bases numbered 6, after V lost 0 bases and J lost 2 bases. The CDR3 length is 16 residues. CDR3 sequence (DNA): TGCGCCAGCAGTGAGTCCACCGGGACAGGAACCTACGAGCAGTACTTC. Encoded protein: CASSESTGTGTYEQYF.